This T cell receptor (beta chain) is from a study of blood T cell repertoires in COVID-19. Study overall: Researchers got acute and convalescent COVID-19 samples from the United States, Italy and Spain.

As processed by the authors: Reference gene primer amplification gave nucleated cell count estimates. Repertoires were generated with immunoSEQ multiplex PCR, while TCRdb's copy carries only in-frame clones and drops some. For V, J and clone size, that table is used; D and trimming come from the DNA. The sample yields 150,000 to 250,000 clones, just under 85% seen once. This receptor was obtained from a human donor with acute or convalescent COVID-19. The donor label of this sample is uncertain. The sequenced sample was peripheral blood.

CDR3 sequence (DNA): TGTGCCACTTCAGGACTAGCGGAGTATTACAATGAGCAGTTCTTC. Its protein product is CATSGLAEYYNEQFF. This sequence joins TRBV15 and TRBJ2-1; TRBD2 agrees at 10 bases. Per the germline V gene, CDR1 is LNHNV and CDR2 is YYDKDF (reference sequence). V lost 9 bases and J lost 4; bases outside the gene matches: 9. This CDR3 spans 15 amino acids.